The source of this TCR beta chain is a study of blood T cells in healthy people across ages. The study, taken as a whole, reports: In long-lived donors, naive CD4+ cell counts and diversity exceeded those of aged donors.

This clonotype was counted a few times. Its specificity is not known. This CDR3 region has 14 residues. Trimming at V came to 10 bases and at J to 3 bases, leaving 9 bases not matched to a gene. The germline gives CDR1 MNHEY, CDR2 SVGEGT. It was with a sample-barcoded 5' primer and a J-beta primer mix that a second PCR of roughly 7 to 11 cycles was run. From the 5' RACE reads, TCRdb called clonotypes with MiXCR, one entry per CDR3 protein. Among over a million distinct CDR3 sequences listed, under 30% were seen once. These same data were also listed under a study on T cells of mothers and their children.

This clonotype was sampled from a girl aged 2 to 10 in good health. The specimen sequenced was blood. The chain employs TRBV6-2 or TRBV6-3 and TRBJ2-7; 10 nucleotides line up with TRBD2. The CDR3 DNA reads as TGTGCCACGAGCGGACTAGCGGATAACTACGAGCAGTACTTC. It encodes CATSGLADNYEQYF.